These T cell receptor beta chains were read from a single sample in a study of a mutant IDH1 vaccine in newly diagnosed glioma. Assay: immunoSEQ multiplex PCR; the TCRdb copy retains only in-frame clones and omits some. The sample comprises 50,000 to 75,000 clones, around 80% of which are singletons, and 6% to 7.5% rests with the top ten. The antigens of these receptors remain unknown. The sample in question was PBMCs, obtained from a glioma patient whose treatment included an IDH1 peptide vaccine. The receptors shown here come from a woman between 45 and 65 years old with glioma. Both conserved end residues are part of each CDR3. Fields, in order: clone size, J gene, V gene, D gene, CDR3 DNA, CDR3 protein. D genes are given only for firm matches. Clone size, where shown, is once, few, many, or a class for clones that have expanded.

few	TRBJ1-1	TRBV2	.	TGTGCCAGCAGAGGGACGGGGAACACTGAAGCTTTCTTT	CASRGTGNTEAFF
.	TRBJ1-4	TRBV1	.	TGCACCAGCAGCCAAGAAGGTGGGACAACCTCAAGGGGCGATGAAAAACTGTTTTTT	CTSSQEGGTTSRGDEKLFF
.	TRBJ1-1	TRBV10-2	TRBD1	TGCGCCAGCAGTAGACCTACACAGGGGGCGAAGGGGAACACTGAAGCTTTCTTT	CASSRPTQGAKGNTEAFF
.	TRBJ2-7	TRBV10-3	.	TGTGCCATCAGTGGTTCGCGGTCCTACGAGCAGTACTTC	CAISGSRSYEQYF
.	TRBJ1-2	TRBV19	TRBD1	TGTGCCAGTAGTATATTGGGGGGACAGGGGGCGCGGATCTATGGCTACACCTTC	CASSILGGQGARIYGYTF
.	TRBJ1-2	TRBV6-5	.	TGTGCCAGCAGTAAGACAAACTATGGCTACACCTTC	CASSKTNYGYTF
.	TRBJ2-7	TRBV5-1	TRBD2	TGCGCCAGCAGCCCAGACAGCGGGGTTGGCGAGCAGTACTTC	CASSPDSGVGEQYF
.	TRBJ1-1	TRBV6-1	TRBD1	TGTGCCAGCCCGATTCGACAGGGTACGAACACTGAAGCTTTCTTT	CASPIRQGTNTEAFF
.	TRBJ2-1	TRBV5-4	.	TGTGCCAGCAGCCCCCCCAGGGGTAATGAGCAGTTCTTC	CASSPPRGNEQFF
.	TRBJ2-3	TRBV9	.	TGTGCCAGCAGCTTTCAGGGGTCATTGGGGACAGATACGCAGTATTTT	CASSFQGSLGTDTQYF
.	TRBJ2-7	TRBV7-6	.	TGTGCCAGCAGCTTATCCACAGACTACGAGCAGTACTTC	CASSLSTDYEQYF
.	TRBJ1-1	TRBV7-9	TRBD1	TGTGCCAGCAGTCCCCGACAGGGCTTAGAGGCTGAAGCTTTCTTT	CASSPRQGLEAEAFF
.	TRBJ1-5	TRBV12-5	.	TGTGCTAGTGGTTTGGAGGGGCTGAGCAATCAGCCCCAGCATTTT	CASGLEGLSNQPQHF
once	TRBJ2-7	TRBV15	.	TGTGCCACCAGCAGGTTAACAGGGAGCTCCTACGAGCAGTACTTC	CATSRLTGSSYEQYF
.	TRBJ2-2	TRBV9	.	TGTGCCAGCAGCGTAGTGGCAGGGGTGCCCGGGGAGCTGTTTTTT	CASSVVAGVPGELFF
few	TRBJ1-5	TRBV10-3	.	TGTGCCATCAGTGAGGACAATATCAATCAGCCCCAGCATTTT	CAISEDNINQPQHF
.	TRBJ1-1	TRBV7-2	.	TGTGCCAGCAGCCCCCGACAAGTCCGTAGCACTGAAGCTTTCTTT	CASSPRQVRSTEAFF
.	TRBJ2-5	TRBV9	.	TGTGCCAGCAGCGTCGGGACAAACTGGGATGAGACCCAGTACTTC	CASSVGTNWDETQYF
.	TRBJ1-1	TRBV5-1	.	TGCGCCAGCATGCTTGGGATAAGACAGAGGGGGAACACTGAAGCTTTCTTT	CASMLGIRQRGNTEAFF
.	TRBJ1-2	TRBV7-2	TRBD1	TGTGCCAGCAGCTTAGGGGGCGGGCAGGGGGCGCTTGGCTACACCTTC	CASSLGGGQGALGYTF
.	TRBJ1-5	TRBV6-5	.	TGTGCCAGCAGTTCCCTTAATCAGCCCCAGCATTTT	CASSSLNQPQHF
.	TRBJ2-5	TRBV5-1	.	TGCGCCAGCAGCTTGTCTGGCATCCAAGAGACCCAGTACTTC	CASSLSGIQETQYF
.	TRBJ2-7	TRBV19	.	TGTGCCAGCGGTGGGTCTTCAGGGGCCTACGAGCAGTACTTC	CASGGSSGAYEQYF
few	TRBJ1-1	TRBV4-3	.	TGCGCCAGCAGCACCCACCTTGGGGGCACTGAAGCTTTCTTT	CASSTHLGGTEAFF
few	TRBJ1-2	TRBV19	.	TGTGCCACCTACCCCGGGGACTTCTATGGCTACACCTTC	CATYPGDFYGYTF
.	TRBJ2-2	TRBV29-1	TRBD1	TGCAGCGCTGGGGACAGTCCCGGGGAGCTGTTTTTT	CSAGDSPGELFF
.	TRBJ1-5	TRBV9	.	TGTGCCAGCAGCGTAGGTCTTGGGGGTTTGGAGAATCAGCCCCAGCATTTT	CASSVGLGGLENQPQHF
.	TRBJ1-1	TRBV15	.	TGTGCCACCAGCAGTCCGATTAACACTGAAGCTTTCTTT	CATSSPINTEAFF
.	TRBJ2-7	TRBV5-1	TRBD2	TGCGCCAGCAGGCCAGGGTCCAGCGGGGGTCTCTACGAGCAGTACTTC	CASRPGSSGGLYEQYF
.	TRBJ1-2	TRBV28	.	TGTGCCAGCAGTCCACAATGGGCTAACTATGGCTACACCTTC	CASSPQWANYGYTF
once	TRBJ1-2	TRBV27	.	TGTGCCAGCAGTCCCCTGACAGGAGGGGCTAACTATGGCTACACCTTC	CASSPLTGGANYGYTF
.	TRBJ2-7	TRBV5-4	TRBD1	TGTGCCAGCAGGCCCTGGGGTACAGGGGGTCACGAGCAGTACTTC	CASRPWGTGGHEQYF
.	TRBJ2-2	TRBV5-4	TRBD1	TGTGCCAGCAGCGGAGGCCCGGGACAGGGTTTTGACACCGGGGAGCTGTTTTTT	CASSGGPGQGFDTGELFF
.	TRBJ1-2	TRBV4-2	.	TGTGCCAGCAGCCAAGAAATTGGCAGTCTTAACTATGGCTACACCTTC	CASSQEIGSLNYGYTF
.	TRBJ1-2	TRBV19	TRBD1	TGTGCCAGTAGCCCTGAGGGCAGGGGGTATTATGGCTACACCTTC	CASSPEGRGYYGYTF
.	TRBJ2-7	TRBV21-1	.	TGTGCCAGCAGCCCCAATAGGGCCCGCGGGGATTACACGACCTACGAGCAGTACTTC	CASSPNRARGDYTTYEQYF
.	TRBJ1-6	TRBV4-2	.	TGTGCCAGCAGCCAGTTATCAGGGGAGGACTCACCCCTCCACTTT	CASSQLSGEDSPLHF
.	TRBJ2-2	TRBV6-4	TRBD2	TGTGCCAGCCCGAGCAAGCGGGGGGCGGGCACCGGGGAGCTGTTTTTT	CASPSKRGAGTGELFF
.	TRBJ2-7	TRBV6-1	.	TGTGCCAGCATCATGGGGGTTTCCTACGAGCAGTACTTC	CASIMGVSYEQYF
.	TRBJ1-2	TRBV30	.	TGTGCCTGGAGGGGAACCGGGGCTTCCTATGGCTACACCTTC	CAWRGTGASYGYTF
once	TRBJ2-1	TRBV5-1	.	TGCGCCAGCAGCTTGGAGGGGGAGGGGGATGAGCAGTTCTTC	CASSLEGEGDEQFF
once	TRBJ1-2	TRBV5-6	.	TGTGCCAGCAGCTTGATTTCCCAGGGCCCCTATGGCTACACCTTC	CASSLISQGPYGYTF
.	TRBJ2-3	TRBV19	TRBD2	TGTGCCAGTAGTGTGAATAGCGGGGACACAGATACGCAGTATTTT	CASSVNSGDTDTQYF
.	TRBJ1-6	TRBV5-5	.	TGTGCCAGCAGCTTAGGGCCAAGGGAGAGGTCACCCCTCCACTTT	CASSLGPRERSPLHF
few	TRBJ2-2	TRBV5-4	.	TGTGCCAGCAGCTTGAACGGAGGCACCGGGGAGCTGTTTTTT	CASSLNGGTGELFF
few	TRBJ1-2	TRBV20-1	.	TGCAGTGCTAGAGGTACAGGGCACTTC	CSARGTGHF
once	TRBJ2-3	TRBV4-1	.	TGCGCCAGCAGCCAAGGGACTTCGCTGTCAGATACGCAGTATTTT	CASSQGTSLSDTQYF
.	TRBJ2-7	TRBV5-1	.	TGCGCCAGCAGCCCTGCCGCGTCACGATTCTACGAGCAGTACTTC	CASSPAASRFYEQYF
.	TRBJ2-4	TRBV9	.	TGTGCCAGCAGCGTAGAGGCAGGCCTAGCCAAAAACATTCAGTACTTC	CASSVEAGLAKNIQYF
few	TRBJ1-1	TRBV29-1	.	TGCAGCGTTGTTCCAGCACCAATGAACACTGAAGCTTTCTTT	CSVVPAPMNTEAFF
.	TRBJ2-2	TRBV5-4	.	TGTGCCAGCAGCTTGGACAACACCGGGGAGCTGTTTTTT	CASSLDNTGELFF
.	TRBJ1-2	TRBV30	.	TGTGCCTGGAGTGGGTCGACTAACTATGGCTACACCTTC	CAWSGSTNYGYTF
.	TRBJ2-1	TRBV18	.	TGTGCCAGCTCACCTTCACGGGCCGGCTTCTTC	CASSPSRAGFF
.	TRBJ1-2	TRBV10-3	.	TGTGCCATCAGGTCGTACAGTCTAAACTATGGCTACACCTTC	CAIRSYSLNYGYTF
.	TRBJ2-7	TRBV5-1	TRBD1	TGCGCCAGCACCCGGGACAGCTCCTACGAGCAGTACTTC	CASTRDSSYEQYF